This passage covers 4 T cell receptor beta chains from one sample sequenced in a study of T cell responses to AZD1222 COVID-19 vaccine. Assay used: immunoSEQ multiplex PCR; TCRdb lists only in-frame clones, some missing. The data show about 150,000 clones, 90% to 95% seen once. This specimen consisted of peripheral blood, obtained on day 0 of AZD1222 vaccination. These receptors came from an adult in good health.

This CDR3 reads CASSLAIGSYNEQFF. The CDR3 nucleotides read TGTGCCAGCAGCTTAGCGATAGGCTCCTACAATGAGCAGTTCTTC. The rearrangement joins TRBV7-2 to TRBJ2-1; no firm D call. Germline values: CDR1 SGHTA, CDR2 FQGNSA. CDR3 length equals 15 residues. V lost 0 bases and J lost 0, with 6 bases in between.

This rearrangement joins TRBV7-2 to TRBJ2-1, with D uncertain. V lost 5 bases and J 0 bases, leaving 11 bases between the germline ends. CDR1 is SGHTA, CDR2 FQGNSA, per germline. The CDR3 length is 15 residues. The CDR3 DNA reads TGTGCCAGCAGCCAACCGGGCCGCTCCTACAATGAGCAGTTCTTC. Its protein product is CASSQPGRSYNEQFF. The whole variable domain, remainder taken from reference TRBV7-2 and TRBJ2-1, is GAGVSQSPSNKVTEKGKDVELRCDPISGHTALYWYRQSLGQGLEFLIYFQGNSAPDKSGLPSDRFSAERTGGSVSTLTIQRTQQEDSAVYLCASSQPGRSYNEQFFGPGTRLTVL.

The rearrangement joins TRBV5-8 to TRBJ2-1; 7 nucleotides match TRBD2. V lost 0 bases and J lost 7; bases outside the gene matches: 7. CDR3 length equals 15 residues. Per the germline V gene, CDR1 is SGHTS and CDR2 is YDEGEE. In DNA form, the CDR3 reads TGTGCCAGCAGCTTGGCCGGGGCTAGCGGAAATGAGCAGTTCTTC. It encodes CASSLAGASGNEQFF.

In its sample, this clone was seen a few times. The genes are TRBV11-3 and TRBJ1-6; tentative D call: TRBD1 (5 bases). The V end lost 1 base, the J end lost 10 bases, and 11 bases lay between the germline ends. This CDR3 is 14 amino acids long. Germline CDR1 reads SGHNT; CDR2 reads YENEEA. The CDR3 is CASSLVSRDSPLHF. For the CDR3, the DNA is TGTGCCAGCAGCTTAGTCTCCAGGGACTCACCCCTCCACTTT.